Below are 13 T cell receptor beta chains sequenced from a single sample in a study of shared clonotypes between healthy human individuals. Clones were sequenced by immunoSEQ multiplex PCR, and TCRdb holds only the in-frame ones, with some missing. The repertoire holds more than 550,000 clones, with roughly 88% as singletons. The sample was memory CD8+ T cells from PBMCs. Subset: CD45RO+ cells pooled with CCR7-negative TemRA cells. These receptors all come from a man in his late teens or twenties in good health. Some clones in this sample may be carry-over from other donors' samples.

The chain recombines TRBV7-8 with TRBJ2-1, with D possibly TRBD2 on 6 matching bases. The CDR3 consists of 15 residues. The V end lost 0 bases, the J end lost 4 bases, and 10 bases lay between the germline ends. Germline V gene data show CDR1 as SGHVS and CDR2 as FQNEAQ. CDR3 in amino acids: CASSLAGGPYNEQFF. CDR3 bases: TGTGCCAGCAGCTTAGCGGGAGGACCTTACAATGAGCAGTTCTTC.

The gene calls are TRBV13 and TRBJ1-1; D remains ambiguous. Germline V gene sequence: CDR1 PRHDT, CDR2 FYEKMQ (reference sequence). Trimming stripped 2 bases from V and 5 bases from J, with 6 bases between. The CDR3 sequence is 12 residues long. The CDR3 DNA follows: TGTGCCAGCAGCTTACCGGAGACTGAAGCTTTCTTT. It codes for CASSLPETEAFF.

This clone was counted once. CDR3 protein: CASSQAGGHGYTF. The CDR3 region has the DNA TGCGCCAGCAGCCAAGCTGGGGGTCATGGCTACACCTTC. The V and J genes are TRBV4-3 and TRBJ1-2, with D possibly TRBD1 on 5 matching bases. CDR3 size: 13 residues. In germline, CDR1 is LGHNA, CDR2 YSLEER. Trimming left V 1 base short and J 6 bases short, with 9 bases between.

CDR3 nucleotide sequence: TGTGCCAGCAGCGTAGGGGGGGATCAGCGGGAAGCTTTCTTT. Encoded protein: CASSVGGDQREAFF. The chain recombines TRBV9 with TRBJ1-1, with D tentatively TRBD1 (5 bases). CDR3 length equals 14 residues. Trimming removed 0 bases from V and 8 bases from J, with 14 bases in between. In germline, CDR1 is SGDLS, CDR2 YYNGEE.

The chain couples TRBV5-1 to TRBJ2-3; D not certain. V was pared by 4 bases and J by 4 bases, with 16 bases between. This CDR3 is 15 amino acids long. The germline V gene encodes CDR1 SGHRS and CDR2 YFSETQ. CDR3: CASSGGLLDADTQYF. The CDR3 coding sequence is TGCGCCAGCAGCGGTGGGCTATTAGACGCAGATACGCAGTATTTT.

V and J are TRBV27 and TRBJ2-1; a weak D match, TRBD2 (6 bases). The CDR3 is 16 residues long. Per germline, CDR1 MNHEY and CDR2 SMNVEV (reference sequence). The V end lost 2 bases, the J end lost 9 bases, and 20 bases lay between the germline ends. The DNA for the CDR3 is TGTGCCAGCAGTTTAAGCGCCGGGAGTTTTATTCTTGAGCAGTTCTTC. The encoded protein is CASSLSAGSFILEQFF.

The chain couples TRBV2 to TRBJ1-2, with 11 bases lining up with TRBD1. Germline CDR1 SNHLY, CDR2 FYNNEI. Unmatched junction bases numbered 5, after V lost 7 bases and J lost 4 bases. The CDR3 length is 14 residues. The CDR3 DNA is TGTGCCAGCATGGGGACAGGGGGAGTCTATGGCTACACCTTC. Translating gives CASMGTGGVYGYTF.

CDR3 in amino acids: CASSDRGWGPEAFF. The CDR3, as DNA: TGTGCCAGCTCGGACAGAGGGTGGGGGCCTGAAGCTTTCTTT. This chain joins TRBV13 and TRBJ1-1, with D possibly being TRBD1 (6 bases). CDR3 size: 14 residues. CDR1 PRHDT and CDR2 FYEKMQ come from the germline V gene (reference sequence). The V and J ends lost 8 bases and 6 bases respectively, with 19 bases between them.

The chain recombines TRBV4-1 with TRBJ2-7; D unclear. This CDR3 has 13 amino acids. Germline loops: CDR1 MGHRA, CDR2 YSYEKL. V dropped 3 bases and J dropped 7 bases, with 13 bases sitting between them. The CDR3 here is CASSQGPPREQYF. The CDR3 DNA follows: TGCGCCAGCAGCCAGGGTCCCCCCCGAGAGCAGTACTTC.

The genes are TRBV28 and TRBJ1-4; D possibly corresponds to TRBD1 (5 bases). CDR1 and CDR2 from the germline V gene are MDHEN and SYDVKM. The ends were cut back, 10 bases at V and 7 bases at J, with 16 bases in the middle. This CDR3 has 13 amino acids. The CDR3 spells CATGEGLSEKLFF. In DNA form, the CDR3 reads TGTGCCACGGGGGAGGGTCTGAGTGAAAAACTGTTTTTT.

This chain uses TRBV28 with TRBJ2-5, with unresolved D. The J call could be wrong; TRBJ2-7 is a better fit for the DNA end. This CDR3 is 20 amino acids long. Germline V gene lookup returns CDR1 MDHEN and CDR2 SYDVKM. The CDR3 DNA reads as TGTGCCAGCAGTCCGCCTCGGTTCGCGGTGGGTTTAGGGATTTACTACGAGCAGTACTTC. Translated: CASSPPRFAVGLGIYYEQYF.

The chain couples TRBV28 to TRBJ2-3, with 9 bases identical to TRBD2. The CDR3 extends over 18 amino acids. Germline V CDR1 and CDR2: MDHEN, SYDVKM. Germline trimming cut 7 bases from V and 5 bases from J; bases unmatched to any gene: 19. CDR3: CASTITGTSTPTRDTQYF. The CDR3 nucleotides are TGTGCCAGCACCATTACCGGGACTAGCACTCCCACTCGAGATACGCAGTATTTT.

This clone has a single count. This chain uses TRBV7-9 with TRBJ1-2, with D perhaps TRBD1 (5 bases). The CDR3 has 12 amino acids. CDR1 is SEHNR, CDR2 FQNEAQ, per germline (reference sequence). The V end was cut by 5 bases, the J end by 4 bases, with 8 bases between. The CDR3 loop is CASSTGTYGYTF. In DNA form, the CDR3 reads TGTGCCAGCAGCACTGGGACCTATGGCTACACCTTC. Full variable domain (outside the CDR3, taken from reference TRBV7-9 and TRBJ1-2): DTGVSQNPRHKITKRGQNVTFRCDPISEHNRLYWYRQTLGQGPEFLTYFQNEAQLEKSRLLSDRFSAERPKGSFSTLEIQRTEQGDSAMYLCASSTGTYGYTFGSGTRLTVV.